A selection of T cell receptor beta chains follows, all from one sample in a study of cytomegalovirus exposure and HLA in healthy donors. Sequencing was performed with immunoSEQ multiplex PCR; in TCRdb, only in-frame clones are kept and a portion is missing. In total, the table holds some 75,000 clones. Sequences were obtained from PBMCs. The origin of the receptors is a man between 40 and 49 years old in good health and CMV-seronegative. CDR3s include the opening cysteine and the closing phenylalanine or tryptophan. The D gene is left open where the match is weak.

v_gene: TRBV6-1
j_gene: TRBJ1-2
d_gene: .
CDR3aa: CASSEWQGAGYTF
CDR3nt: TGTGCCAGCAGTGAATGGCAGGGTGCTGGCTACACCTTC

v_gene: TRBV6-1
j_gene: TRBJ1-1
d_gene: .
CDR3aa: CASSEVGDRTEAFF
CDR3nt: TGTGCCAGCAGTGAAGTCGGGGATCGCACTGAAGCTTTCTTT

v_gene: TRBV19
j_gene: TRBJ2-3
d_gene: TRBD2
CDR3aa: CATKPLAGTDTQYF
CDR3nt: TGTGCCACAAAACCCCTAGCGGGCACAGATACGCAGTATTTT

v_gene: TRBV5-1
j_gene: TRBJ2-3
d_gene: .
CDR3aa: CASSFDSRTDTQYF
CDR3nt: TGCGCCAGCAGCTTCGACAGCCGCACAGATACGCAGTATTTT

v_gene: TRBV4-3
j_gene: TRBJ2-1
d_gene: TRBD2
CDR3aa: CASSHTSGNNNNEQFF
CDR3nt: TGCGCCAGCAGCCATACTAGCGGGAATAATAACAATGAGCAGTTCTTC

v_gene: TRBV9
j_gene: TRBJ1-4
d_gene: TRBD1
CDR3aa: CASSVALGQDEKLFF
CDR3nt: TGTGCCAGCAGCGTAGCCCTTGGACAGGATGAAAAACTGTTTTTT

v_gene: TRBV4-1
j_gene: TRBJ1-1
d_gene: .
CDR3aa: CASSQAWGENTEAFF
CDR3nt: TGCGCCAGCAGCCAAGCGTGGGGGGAGAACACTGAAGCTTTCTTT

v_gene: TRBV11-2
j_gene: TRBJ1-4
d_gene: .
CDR3aa: CASSALGRGGEKLFF
CDR3nt: TGTGCCAGCAGCGCCCTGGGGAGGGGGGGTGAAAAACTGTTTTTT

v_gene: TRBV4-1
j_gene: TRBJ2-7
d_gene: .
CDR3aa: CASSQDLFEQYF
CDR3nt: TGCGCCAGCAGCCAAGATCTGTTCGAGCAGTACTTC

v_gene: TRBV7-2
j_gene: TRBJ1-5
d_gene: TRBD1
CDR3aa: CASSLGQGLNQPQHF
CDR3nt: TGTGCCAGCAGCTTAGGACAGGGCCTAAATCAGCCCCAGCATTTT

v_gene: TRBV7-7
j_gene: TRBJ1-1
d_gene: .
CDR3aa: CASSLSINTEAFF
CDR3nt: TGTGCTAGCAGCTTAAGCATAAATACTGAAGCTTTCTTT

v_gene: TRBV27
j_gene: TRBJ2-2
d_gene: TRBD2
CDR3aa: CASSLAGAGTGELFF
CDR3nt: TGTGCCAGCAGTTTAGCGGGAGCGGGCACCGGGGAGCTGTTTTTT

v_gene: TRBV11-3
j_gene: TRBJ1-6
d_gene: .
CDR3aa: CASSLGRGPLHF
CDR3nt: TGTGCCAGCAGCCTGGGGCGGGGACCCCTCCACTTT

v_gene: TRBV14
j_gene: TRBJ2-7
d_gene: .
CDR3aa: CASSQDLTSYEQYF
CDR3nt: TGTGCCAGCAGCCAAGACTTGACTTCCTACGAGCAGTACTTC

v_gene: TRBV7-9
j_gene: TRBJ2-7
d_gene: .
CDR3aa: CASSEQYEQYF
CDR3nt: TGTGCCAGCAGCGAACAGTACGAGCAGTACTTC

v_gene: TRBV4-3
j_gene: TRBJ2-1
d_gene: TRBD2
CDR3aa: CASSHSSGVKFF
CDR3nt: TGCGCCAGCAGCCACTCTAGCGGGGTGAAGTTCTTC

v_gene: TRBV11-2
j_gene: TRBJ1-5
d_gene: .
CDR3aa: CASSLAGADQPQHF
CDR3nt: TGTGCCAGCAGCTTAGCCGGAGCCGATCAGCCCCAGCATTTT

v_gene: TRBV7-9
j_gene: TRBJ1-3
d_gene: .
CDR3aa: CASSLSTKSGNTIYF
CDR3nt: TGTGCCAGCAGCTTATCGACAAAATCTGGAAACACCATATATTTT

v_gene: TRBV10-3
j_gene: TRBJ2-3
d_gene: .
CDR3aa: CAISEPTPGGLTQYF
CDR3nt: TGTGCCATCAGTGAGCCCACCCCGGGGGGCCTTACGCAGTATTTT

v_gene: TRBV2
j_gene: TRBJ1-4
d_gene: TRBD1
CDR3aa: CASTGQGNEKLFF
CDR3nt: TGTGCCAGCACGGGACAGGGGAATGAAAAACTGTTTTTT

v_gene: TRBV4-3
j_gene: TRBJ1-2
d_gene: .
CDR3aa: CASSPNLALANYGYTF
CDR3nt: TGCGCCAGCAGCCCAAACCTTGCCTTAGCTAACTATGGCTACACCTTC

v_gene: TRBV19
j_gene: TRBJ2-4
d_gene: .
CDR3aa: CASSRLVGSKNIQYF
CDR3nt: TGTGCCAGTTCCCGGTTGGTGGGCTCCAAAAACATTCAGTACTTC

v_gene: TRBV4-3
j_gene: TRBJ1-5
d_gene: .
CDR3aa: CASSQDRYTGGAQHF
CDR3nt: TGCGCCAGCAGCCAAGATCGCTACACGGGCGGGGCCCAGCATTTT

v_gene: TRBV5-1
j_gene: TRBJ2-3
d_gene: TRBD1
CDR3aa: CASSLVGQATDTQYF
CDR3nt: TGCGCCAGCAGCTTGGTAGGACAGGCCACAGATACGCAGTATTTT

v_gene: TRBV2
j_gene: TRBJ1-5
d_gene: .
CDR3aa: CASTIYSNQPQHF
CDR3nt: TGTGCCAGCACTATTTATAGCAATCAGCCCCAGCATTTT

v_gene: TRBV7-2
j_gene: TRBJ1-3
d_gene: TRBD1
CDR3aa: CASSLDNRGHGNTIYF
CDR3nt: TGTGCCAGCAGCTTAGACAACAGGGGGCACGGAAACACCATATATTTT

v_gene: TRBV7-8
j_gene: TRBJ1-2
d_gene: .
CDR3aa: CASSFGRTDYGYTF
CDR3nt: TGTGCCAGCAGCTTTGGTCGGACAGACTATGGCTACACCTTC

v_gene: TRBV5-1
j_gene: TRBJ1-1
d_gene: .
CDR3aa: CASGWRENTEAFF
CDR3nt: TGCGCCAGCGGGTGGAGGGAGAACACTGAAGCTTTCTTT

v_gene: TRBV9
j_gene: TRBJ1-2
d_gene: .
CDR3aa: CASSLRTNYGYTF
CDR3nt: TGTGCCAGCAGCCTCCGGACAAACTATGGCTACACCTTC

v_gene: TRBV6-5
j_gene: TRBJ2-5
d_gene: TRBD1
CDR3aa: CASSYRQGRGETQYF
CDR3nt: TGTGCCAGCAGTTATAGACAGGGGAGAGGGGAGACCCAGTACTTC

v_gene: TRBV28
j_gene: TRBJ1-5
d_gene: .
CDR3aa: CASTTGGTPQHF
CDR3nt: TGTGCCAGCACCACAGGCGGGACGCCCCAGCATTTT

v_gene: TRBV18
j_gene: TRBJ2-5
d_gene: TRBD1
CDR3aa: CASSPGTGEETQYF
CDR3nt: TGTGCCAGCTCACCAGGAACAGGGGAGGAGACCCAGTACTTC

v_gene: TRBV11-2
j_gene: TRBJ2-1
d_gene: TRBD2
CDR3aa: CASRGLAGNLGNEQFF
CDR3nt: TGTGCCAGCAGGGGACTAGCGGGAAACTTGGGCAATGAGCAGTTCTTC

v_gene: TRBV27
j_gene: TRBJ1-4
d_gene: .
CDR3aa: CASSSSISGEKLFF
CDR3nt: TGTGCCAGCAGTTCCTCGATATCGGGAGAAAAACTGTTTTTT

v_gene: TRBV30
j_gene: TRBJ1-6
d_gene: .
CDR3aa: CAWSKGGRNNSPLHF
CDR3nt: TGTGCCTGGAGTAAGGGGGGGCGGAATAATTCACCCCTCCACTTT